This entry is about one T cell receptor beta chain. 60 Vbeta and 13 Jbeta primers were used in PCR. TCRdb keeps only in-frame clones here, not all; method: immunoSEQ multiplex PCR. The table lists approximately 140,000 clones, about 80% of them singletons. CDR3 size: 16 residues. Germline V gives CDR1 MNHNY, CDR2 SVGAGI (reference sequence). The trim removed 5 bases at V and 12 bases at J, leaving 14 bases unmatched. The sample originates from a study of cytomegalovirus exposure and HLA in healthy donors. In the study overall: A preliminary data release comprised roughly 85 million unique TCRs obtained from HLA-typed donors.

This chain joins TRBV6-6 and TRBJ1-6; 9 nucleotides match TRBD1. This TCR came from a man in his forties in good health and CMV-seronegative. Sequencing was performed on PBMCs. The CDR3 sequence is CASSLPWDREGRPLHF. CDR3 in DNA: TGTGCCAGCAGTCTACCCTGGGACAGGGAAGGGAGACCCCTCCACTTT.